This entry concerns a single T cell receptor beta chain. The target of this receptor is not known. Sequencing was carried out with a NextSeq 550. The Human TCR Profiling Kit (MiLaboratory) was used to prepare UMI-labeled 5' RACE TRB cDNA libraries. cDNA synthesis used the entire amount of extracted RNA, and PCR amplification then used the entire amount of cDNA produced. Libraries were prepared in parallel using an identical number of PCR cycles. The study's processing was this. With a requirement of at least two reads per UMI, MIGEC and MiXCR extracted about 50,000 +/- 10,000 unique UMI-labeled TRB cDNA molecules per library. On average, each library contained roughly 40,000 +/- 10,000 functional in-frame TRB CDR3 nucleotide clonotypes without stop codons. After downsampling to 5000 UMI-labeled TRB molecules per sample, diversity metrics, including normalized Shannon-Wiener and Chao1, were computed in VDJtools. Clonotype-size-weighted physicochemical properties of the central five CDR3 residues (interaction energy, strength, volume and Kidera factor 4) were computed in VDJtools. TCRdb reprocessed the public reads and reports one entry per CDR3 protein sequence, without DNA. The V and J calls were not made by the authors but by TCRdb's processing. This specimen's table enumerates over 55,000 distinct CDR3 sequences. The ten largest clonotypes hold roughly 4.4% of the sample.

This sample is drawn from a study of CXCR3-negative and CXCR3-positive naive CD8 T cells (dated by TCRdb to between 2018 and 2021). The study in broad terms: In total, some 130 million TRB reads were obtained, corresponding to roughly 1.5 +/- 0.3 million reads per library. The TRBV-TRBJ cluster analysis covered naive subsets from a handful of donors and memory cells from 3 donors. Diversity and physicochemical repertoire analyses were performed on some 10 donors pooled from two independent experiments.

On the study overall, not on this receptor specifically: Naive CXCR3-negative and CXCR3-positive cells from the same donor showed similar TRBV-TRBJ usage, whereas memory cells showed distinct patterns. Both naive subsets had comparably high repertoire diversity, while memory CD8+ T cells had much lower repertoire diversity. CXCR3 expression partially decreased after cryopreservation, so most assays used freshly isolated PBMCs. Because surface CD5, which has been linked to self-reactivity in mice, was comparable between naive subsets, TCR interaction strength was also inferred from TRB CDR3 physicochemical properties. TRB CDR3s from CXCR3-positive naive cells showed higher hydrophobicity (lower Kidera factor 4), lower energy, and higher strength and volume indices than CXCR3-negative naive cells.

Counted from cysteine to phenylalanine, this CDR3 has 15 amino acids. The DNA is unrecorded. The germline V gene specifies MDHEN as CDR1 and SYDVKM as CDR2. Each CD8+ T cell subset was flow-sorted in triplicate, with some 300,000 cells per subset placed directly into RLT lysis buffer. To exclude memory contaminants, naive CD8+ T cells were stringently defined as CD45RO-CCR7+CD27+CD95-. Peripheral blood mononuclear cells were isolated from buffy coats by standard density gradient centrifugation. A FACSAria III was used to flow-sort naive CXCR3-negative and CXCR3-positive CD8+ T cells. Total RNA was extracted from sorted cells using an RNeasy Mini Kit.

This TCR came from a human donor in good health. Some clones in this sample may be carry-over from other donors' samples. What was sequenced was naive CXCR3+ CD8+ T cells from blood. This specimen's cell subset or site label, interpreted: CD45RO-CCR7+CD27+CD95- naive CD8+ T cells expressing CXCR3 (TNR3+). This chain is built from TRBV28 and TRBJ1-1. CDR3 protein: CASSPATEMNTEAFF.